Below, one T cell receptor beta chain is given with its context. Its recognized antigen is unknown. No clone much larger than this one lies a single base away; base qualities are absent. This sample was taken from a study of human T cells and chemical hapten exposure listed by TCRdb under 2021. Study-wide context: For sensitization, 2% DPC in acetone was applied to a roughly 2 cm by roughly 2 cm area of upper inner arm skin. Throughout the study period of about 23 weeks, patients also received therapeutic DPC doses to the scalp every week. Patch testing on the upper back used Finn chambers containing 0.01% DPC, with scoring done after 6 days according to International Contact Dermatitis Research Group standards. The mostly female patient cohort included alopecia areata with under or over 50% scalp involvement, alopecia totalis and alopecia universalis. Libraries were pooled for sequencing, and variation in per-sample TCR yields was attributed mainly to small differences in library volumes within the pool. The study tracked peripheral blood TCR repertoire changes in vivo during primary and secondary sensitization to the hapten diphenylcyclopropenone (DPC) in alopecia patients. Blood samples were taken from patients before sensitization (week 0) and at 2, 6 and about 24 weeks after DPC sensitization. Twenty-nine alopecia patients provided blood for TCR sequencing at one to four time points (pre-sensitization, 2, 6 and 24 weeks). Results and caveats for the whole study, not just this receptor: Because every patient had alopecia, a presumed autoimmune disease, the patients' immune response might differ from that of healthy individuals. Patch test score was positively correlated with the number of PT1 expanded TCRs, with significance at thresholds 8, 16 and 32 but not at 4. After repeated subsampling, changes were observed in the strength of the expansion versus patch-test correlation and in the threshold at which the correlation became significant. DPC sensitization did not change how many TCRs were above 1 in 1000 frequency, and no evidence was found of alterations in global repertoire structure. Expanded TCRs formed significantly more large CDR3 similarity clusters than pre-sensitization or healthy control sets, consistent with antigen-driven responses.

Receptor libraries were prepared by RACE. The instrument given in TCRdb is NextSeq 500. Library preparation attached unique molecular identifiers to individual cDNA molecules for quantitative, reproducible TCR counting. Each blood RNA sample was used to sequence both TCR alpha and TCR beta chains. As for the authors' bioinformatics: The median number of TCRs per sample was roughly 98,000, ranging from about 23,224 to 690,600. The Decombinator software suite was used to annotate V, J and CDR3 in the TCR reads. For PS versus PT1 abundance plots, all samples were subsampled to the same number of TCRs (28,000). Expanded TCRs were defined as absent before sensitization and observed at least eight times at the 2-week time point. Starting from the raw public reads, TCRdb applied fastp trimming at Q25, assembled clones with MiXCR and retained in-frame beta chains. For every CDR3 protein sequence, its rows merge into one entry that carries the most common genes and DNA. The V and J calls shown here were made by TCRdb, not taken from the authors' results. Across this sample there are about 140,000 distinct CDR3 sequences, with roughly 10% seen only once. Together, the top ten hold 1.3% to 1.5% of the sample.

The sample's time point, from its label and the paper: patch test 2, 6 weeks after DPC sensitization. The treatment or condition label here, explained by the study, means: therapeutic diphenylcyclopropenone sensitization with weekly scalp DPC. At each patch-test visit, blood was drawn before the patch test was applied. Eligible patients were aged 18 to 70, diagnosed with alopecia, deemed suitable for DPC therapy, and excluded if pregnant. Unfractionated whole blood was collected in Tempus Blood RNA tubes, and total RNA was extracted from that blood. V and J are truncated by 4 bases and 0 bases respectively, leaving an intervening sequence of 16 bases. The germline V gene encodes CDR1 LGHDT and CDR2 YNNKEL (reference sequence). The CDR3 has 16 amino acids, counting the end cysteine and phenylalanine. Just CDR3 DNA is preserved here, 48 bases in frame from base 1.

The source was whole blood, collected in connection with sensitization to the hapten diphenylcyclopropenone (DPC). Recombination joined TRBV3-1 with TRBJ2-7; a weak D assignment points to TRBD2 (6 bases agree). The receptor's source is a woman between 50 and 59 years old with alopecia areata. Some clones in this sample may be carry-over from other donors' samples. The nucleotide sequence is TGTGCCAGCAGCCGTTTTCGGTGGGAGGACTCCTACGAGCAGTACTTC. Its amino acids are CASSRFRWEDSYEQYF.